Included here is one T cell receptor (beta chain) sequence, with context. No cognate antigen has been identified for it. Per-base qualities were not stored, and no clone one base away is much larger. These data originate in a study of cytomegalovirus exposure and HLA in healthy donors (dated by TCRdb to 2016 to 2017). About the study as a whole: A later analysis indicated that the 90 to 150 validation repertoires were generated on the platform also employed for the approximately 700 repertoires of the first cohort. The study aimed to test whether cataloging public T cell receptors could reveal signatures of past pathogen exposure. Besides the first cohort of 500 to 700 subjects, a separate validation cohort made up of 95 to 150 different subjects was used. To predict cytomegalovirus infection status, the study combined high-throughput TCR immunosequencing, statistical association of individual TCRs with disease status, and machine learning. Findings and caveats that apply to the study as a whole: Of the cluster scores, about 94% were above 0 in a later analysis, which found that TCRs clustered in the first cohort also tended to co-occur in the 120 or so validation repertoires. In vitro tests confirmed that a few of the cytomegalovirus-associated TCR beta chains recognize cytomegalovirus antigens. In both the original and validation cohorts, the classifier was reported to diagnose cytomegalovirus status with high specificity and sensitivity. The study listed 164 TCR beta chains as associated with cytomegalovirus. Most TCR sequences were seen in very few donors, while some public TCRs were found in many individuals. A later analysis had no HLA typing for the validation cohort, so co-occurrence there was scored across all 110 or so repertoires. It was suggested by the authors that the approach could potentially be generalized to other disease states and immunological phenotypes.

The library relied on the immunoSEQ multiplex PCR assay. Concerning the study's data processing: A statistical classification framework was developed to diagnose cytomegalovirus status using the catalog of TCR beta chain sequences. This is the immuneACCESS table as TCRdb keeps it, with only in-frame sequences that have V and J called. A part of the clones is gone; compared with another copy, unresolved V genes explain less than half, and the rest is unexplained. That table supplies the V and J calls and clone size; D and trimming were determined from the DNA. The sample table records 150,000 or so clones; 70% to 90% of these occur just once. Clones ranked in the top ten supply around 5.9% of the sample. The donors were included in the validation cohort of approximately 130 subjects, a group kept apart from the approximately 650-subject first cohort. Trimming accounts for 6 bases at V and 6 bases at J, while the number of junction bases matched to no gene is 9. CDR1 and CDR2, looked up from the germline V gene, are ENHRY and SYGVKD. The CDR3 contains 15 residues, cysteine and phenylalanine counted. Of the read, only the CDR3 DNA is kept; its 45 bases are in frame from base 1.

The V and J segments used are TRBV10-3 and TRBJ2-3; the junction holds 10 bases that match TRBD2. Material for sequencing was PBMCs. The source is a woman in her thirties in good health and CMV-seropositive. The CDR3 loop reads CAISPSSGSTDTQYF. At the DNA level, the sequence is TGTGCCATCAGCCCGTCTAGCGGGAGTACGGATACGCAGTATTTT.